Each of the 3 T cell receptor delta chains below was sequenced from the same sample in a study of gamma-delta T cells after stem cell transplantation. TCRdb reran clone calling via CATT on the RT-PCR reads. The sample shows 2,500 to 3,000 delta-chain clones, 3% to 3.5% of them seen only once. Input material: gamma-delta T cells. Receptors were obtained from a human donor. It is not recorded whose cells these are; they may come from a transplant donor.

This clone has more than one count but fewer than ten. This same CDR3 is encoded by further DNA sequences in the sample. The CDR3 spells CACDTLLGDTPDKLIF. As DNA, the CDR3 is TGTGCCTGTGACACCTTACTGGGGGATACTCCCGATAAACTCATCTTT. The rearrangement links TRDV2 to TRDJ1; the match to TRDD3 covers 12 bases. The CDR3 totals 16 residues. J gave up 3 bases and V 0 bases, and 4 bases lay outside the gene matches. Germline loops: CDR1 GEAIGNYY, CDR2 EKD.

This clone was counted only a few times. DNA for the CDR3: TGTGCTCTTGGGGAAGGCCTTCCTAAAGCCGTTTACTGGGGGATACTTTACGCCGATAAACTCATCTTT. It is translated as CALGEGLPKAVYWGILYADKLIF. The chain recombines TRDV1 with TRDJ1, with TRDD3 matching over 12 bases. The CDR3 extends over 23 amino acids. V was clipped by 2 bases and J by 3 bases; unmatched bases: 25. CDR1 is TSWWSYY, CDR2 QGS, per germline.

The sample holds a few counts of this clone. A far larger clone is off by one base, so a read error is likely. Other nucleotide sequences from this sample produce the same CDR3. The chain has TRDV2 and TRDJ1, with TRDD3 matching over 11 bases. This CDR3 has 16 amino acids. From germline, CDR1 is GEAIGNYY and CDR2 EKD. As DNA, the CDR3 is TGTGCCTGTGAGTCCCTACTGGGGGATAACACCGATAAGCTCATCTTT. It translates to CACESLLGDNTDKLIF.